The next 15 T cell receptor beta chains were all read from a single sample in a study of tumor T cells in aggressive B-cell lymphoma. Sequencing was performed with immunoSEQ multiplex PCR; in TCRdb, only in-frame clones are kept and a portion is missing. The top ten clones hold approximately 3.1% of a sample with approximately 6,800 clones, around 90% of them seen once. Sequencing used tumor tissue. The source is an adult with diffuse large B cell lymphoma. Some clones in this sample may be carry-over from other donors' samples.

V and J are TRBV9 and TRBJ2-5; D may be TRBD2 (5 bases). The J call may be mistaken, given a closer DNA end match to TRBJ2-7. This CDR3 region has 17 residues. In germline, CDR1 is SGDLS, CDR2 YYNGEE. This CDR3 is CASSPKAAKSSSYEQYF. The CDR3 DNA follows: TGTGCCAGCAGTCCTAAAGCGGCCAAATCTTCTTCCTACGAGCAGTACTTC.

This clone was counted between two and nine times. CDR3 loop: CASSLALAGGEDTQYF. CDR3 bases: TGTGCCAGCAGCCTAGCCCTGGCGGGGGGGGAAGATACGCAGTATTTT. This chain links TRBV11-2 with TRBJ2-3; 9 positions match TRBD2. Unmatched junction bases numbered 11, after V lost 5 bases and J lost 5 bases. This CDR3 has 16 residues. CDR1 is SGHAT, CDR2 FQNNGV, per germline.

V gene TRBV2 combines with J gene TRBJ2-7; tentatively, D is TRBD2 (6 bases). V was shortened by 10 bases and J by 2 bases, with 18 bases between the two germline ends. This CDR3 spans 14 amino acids. The germline V gene encodes CDR1 SNHLY and CDR2 FYNNEI. CDR3: CANSFRSGTYEQYF. The CDR3 DNA reads TGTGCCAACTCCTTCCGTAGCGGCACCTACGAGCAGTACTTC.

The J gene is TRBJ1-1, the V gene TRBV19; a possible D gene is TRBD1 (6 bases). V dropped 10 bases and J dropped 2 bases, with 14 bases sitting between them. The CDR3 sequence is 13 residues long. Germline values: CDR1 LNHDA, CDR2 SQIVND (reference sequence). As DNA, the CDR3 is TGTGCCACTAATCGGGGGGCAAACACTGAAGCTTTCTTT. It specifies CATNRGANTEAFF.

This chain connects TRBV4-3 to TRBJ1-3; D remains unclear. The CDR3 loop spans 18 amino acids. V lost 3 bases to trimming and J lost 0 bases, with 18 bases between them. In germline, CDR1 is LGHNA, CDR2 YSLEER. CDR3 nucleotide sequence: TGCGCCAGCAGCCAGTTGACAATCCGTGCCGCCTCTGGAAACACCATATATTTT. Protein: CASSQLTIRAASGNTIYF.

To note about this clone: Compared with germline, one end of the junction differs, possibly owing to a read error. The chain is built from TRBV5-6 and TRBJ1-2, with 11 bases lining up with TRBD1. CDR3 length equals 14 residues. Germline values: CDR1 SGHDT, CDR2 YYEEEE. Here the CDR3 reads CASSLDRGQGGYTF. The DNA for the CDR3 is TGTGCCAGCAGTTTGGACAGGGGGCAGGGTGGCTACACCTTC.

This chain joins TRBV4-3 and TRBJ1-4; 9 bases match TRBD1. V gave up 0 bases and J gave up 0 bases; unmatched junction bases: 8. Germline V lookup: CDR1 LGHNA, CDR2 YSLEER. This CDR3 contains 19 residues. CDR3 amino acids: CASSQDLPTGGSTNEKLFF. Here the CDR3 DNA reads TGCGCCAGCAGCCAAGATCTTCCCACAGGGGGCTCAACTAATGAAAAACTGTTTTTT.

The J gene is TRBJ2-1, the V gene TRBV15, with TRBD1 as a possible D gene (6 bases). The CDR3 is made up of 17 amino acids. V was trimmed by 3 bases and J by 4 bases, leaving 19 bases between them. CDR1 is LNHNV, CDR2 YYDKDF, per germline (reference sequence). The DNA for the CDR3 is TGTGCCACCAGCAGCGGGCTGCAGGGGACGGATTACAATGAGCAGTTCTTC. It is translated as CATSSGLQGTDYNEQFF.

A single count supports this clone. The sample has other DNA sequences that encode this CDR3 too. V and J are TRBV27 and TRBJ1-5; D is unresolved. With 4 bases removed from V and 3 bases from J, the gap between germline ends came to 4 bases. This CDR3 region has 12 residues. CDR1 and CDR2 from the germline V gene are MNHEY and SMNVEV (reference sequence). DNA of the CDR3: TGTGCCAGCAGTTCATTCAATCAGCCCCAGCATTTT. Translated, it gives CASSSFNQPQHF.

The chain carries TRBV7-9 and TRBJ1-6; 9 nucleotides agree with TRBD1. The CDR3 is 14 residues long. V was pared by 5 bases and J by 10 bases, with 6 bases of the junction left unmatched. Germline V CDR1 and CDR2: SEHNR, FQNEAQ (reference sequence). As DNA, the CDR3 is TGTGCCAGCAGCCGGGACAGGGTGGGATCACCCCTCCACTTT. Its translation: CASSRDRVGSPLHF.

In its sample, this clone was seen once. The rearrangement joins TRBV2 to TRBJ2-6, with 9 bases aligning to TRBD1. The CDR3 covers 17 residues. The germline CDR1 and CDR2 sequences are SNHLY and FYNNEI. With V trimmed by 10 bases and J by 1 base, 11 bases remained unmatched. This CDR3 is CATHSGQGVSGANVLTF. The DNA of the CDR3 is TGTGCCACGCATTCGGGACAGGGTGTTTCTGGGGCCAACGTCCTGACTTTC. Full variable domain (outside the CDR3, taken from reference TRBV2 and TRBJ2-6): EPEVTQTPSHQVTQMGQEVILRCVPISNHLYFYWYRQILGQKVEFLVSFYNNEISEKSEIFDDQFSVERPDGSNFTLKIRSTKLEDSAMYFCATHSGQGVSGANVLTFGAGSRLTVL.

The V and J genes are TRBV25-1 and TRBJ1-3, with 7 bases identical to TRBD1. J was trimmed by 0 bases and V by 4 bases; bases with no gene match: 6. This CDR3 is built from 16 residues. Per the germline V gene, CDR1 is MGHDK and CDR2 is SYGVNS. The CDR3 bases are TGTGCCAGCAGTGGCCGGACAGGAGGCTCTGGAAACACCATATATTTT. Its protein is CASSGRTGGSGNTIYF.

The chain links TRBV6-6 to TRBJ1-5, with 8 bases fitting TRBD1. V was pared by 2 bases and J by 7 bases, with 4 bases of the junction left unmatched. CDR1 and CDR2 (germline): MNHNY, SVGAGI (reference sequence). The CDR3 contains 14 residues. The CDR3 sequence is CASSYPTGDQPQHF. In DNA form, the CDR3 reads TGTGCCAGCAGTTACCCGACAGGGGACCAGCCCCAGCATTTT.

This chain uses TRBV10-3 with TRBJ2-3; 7 nucleotides agree with TRBD1. V shed 10 bases, J shed 2 bases, and the junction held 9 bases outside the gene matches. Germline V CDR1 and CDR2: ENHRY, SYGVKD. This CDR3 has 14 amino acids. The CDR3 region has the DNA TGTGCCACTACCACAGGGGCGCCCACAGATACGCAGTATTTT. It yields the protein CATTTGAPTDTQYF.

This chain links TRBV27 with TRBJ2-1; the match to TRBD2 covers 12 bases. Trimming cost V 7 bases and J 4 bases; bases outside gene matches: 2. CDR3 length: 14 amino acids. Per the germline V gene, CDR1 is MNHEY and CDR2 is SMNVEV (reference sequence). CDR3 protein: CASTLAGGYNEQFF. CDR3 bases: TGTGCCAGCACGCTAGCGGGGGGGTACAATGAGCAGTTCTTC.